The entry below describes one TCR beta chain. Gene names denote mouse genes. Sequencing ends 4 residues short of the CDR3 end; the germline J gene provides the rest. The time point is: mouse skin 6 weeks after grafting, around onset of hair loss. Investigators isolated RNA and reverse transcribed it into cDNA to act as the sequencing template. Only in-frame clones appear in the TCRdb table, and some are missing; sequencing was by immunoSEQ multiplex PCR. Listed for the sample are approximately 5,400 clones, none seen a single time. These data come from a study of CD8+ T cells in alopecia areata. Study as a whole: Donors of skin were C3H/HeJ mice aged about 6-12 months with spontaneous alopecia, and recipients were roughly 7-11-week-old female C3H/HeJ mice.

CDR3 length: 16 amino acids. Unmatched junction bases numbered 4, after V lost 3 bases and J lost 0 bases. Germline loops: CDR1 NSHNY, CDR2 SYGAGN. The V call is TRBV13-1, the J call TRBJ2-3; 10 bases match TRBD1. Sequences were derived from skin, sampled at week 6. This receptor was obtained from a C3H/HeJ mouse with alopecia areata. MHC haplotype of the mouse line: H2-k. The part of the CDR3 DNA that was read is TGTGCCAGCAGTGGCCGGGACAGGGGTAGTGCAGAA. Translating gives CASSGRDRGSAE. The CDR3 in full is CASSGRDRGSAETLYF.